A single sample is the source of the 10 T cell receptor beta chains below, sequenced in a study of blood T cell repertoires in COVID-19. Some clones are missing from TCRdb's copy, which holds only in-frame ones; the method was immunoSEQ multiplex PCR. This sample has hundreds of thousands of clones, with about nine tenths found just once. Sequencing input: PBMCs or T cells enriched from blood (not recorded which). These receptors were taken from a man between 60 and 75 years old who had recovered from COVID-19.

J is TRBJ1-1 and V is TRBV12-3 or TRBV12-4; 10 positions agree with TRBD1. This CDR3 is built from 13 residues. V shed 6 bases, J shed 8 bases, and the junction held 6 bases outside the gene matches. CDR3 DNA sequence: TGTGCCAGCAGGCCGACAGGGGGCGTAGAAGCTTTCTTT. It translates to CASRPTGGVEAFF.

The J gene is TRBJ1-1, the V gene TRBV2; tentative D call: TRBD1 (6 bases). Germline lookup yields CDR1 SNHLY and CDR2 FYNNEI. CDR3 length: 18 amino acids. The V and J ends lost 10 bases and 5 bases respectively, with 32 bases between them. The DNA for the CDR3 is TGTGCCATCCGACCCCGGTTTGCCCAAGGGGGTAGTAGAACTGAAGCTTTCTTT. Translating it yields CAIRPRFAQGGSRTEAFF.

The chain joins TRBV6-6 to TRBJ1-4, with 7 bases lining up with TRBD1. The CDR3 is 18 amino acids. Germline V gene sequence: CDR1 MNHNY, CDR2 SVGAGI (reference sequence). The junction had 12 bases not matched to a gene; V was cut back by 5 bases and J by 0 bases. The DNA for the CDR3 is TGTGCCAGCAGTCACCCGACAGGGCTAGTTGCAACTAATGAAAAACTGTTTTTT. Its translation: CASSHPTGLVATNEKLFF.

This sequence joins TRBV2 and TRBJ2-6; D gene ambiguous. This CDR3 comprises 18 residues. The germline gives CDR1 SNHLY, CDR2 FYNNEI. V gave up 2 bases and J gave up 2 bases, with 16 bases separating them. CDR3 loop: CASSETVSLQAGANVLTF. The CDR3 nucleotides are TGTGCCAGCAGTGAAACCGTTTCACTCCAAGCTGGGGCCAACGTCCTGACTTTC.

The sample holds a few counts of this clone. Sequence at one end of the junction differs from germline and may be a read error. The V and J genes are TRBV7-7 and TRBJ2-2; 9 bases fit TRBD2. The CDR3 loop spans 17 amino acids. Germline assignment: CDR1 SSHAT and CDR2 FNYEAQ (reference sequence). The CDR3 loop is CASSSRLAVANTGELFF. DNA for the CDR3: TGTGCTAGCAGCTCTAGACTAGCGGTAGCGAACACCGGGGAGCTGTTTTTT.

The chain has TRBV5-1 and TRBJ2-2; D is perhaps TRBD2 (5 bases). Deletions cut 4 bases from V and 0 bases from J, with 7 bases between. The length of the CDR3 is 14 residues. The germline gives CDR1 SGHRS, CDR2 YFSETQ. The CDR3 DNA reads TGCGCCAGCAGCCCGGGGACGAACACCGGGGAGCTGTTTTTT. Amino acid sequence: CASSPGTNTGELFF.

This chain connects TRBV7-2 to TRBJ1-1; TRBD1 agrees at 7 bases. This CDR3 comprises 14 residues. Germline lookup yields CDR1 SGHTA and CDR2 FQGNSA. V gave up 5 bases and J gave up 5 bases; unmatched junction bases: 8. CDR3 residues: CASSQQGGATEAFF. Written as DNA, the CDR3 is TGTGCCAGCAGCCAACAAGGGGGCGCGACTGAAGCTTTCTTT.

The chain carries TRBV13 and TRBJ1-6, with TRBD1 as a possible D gene (6 bases). Trimming cost V 5 bases and J 6 bases, with 17 bases left between them. This CDR3 spans 16 amino acids. Germline CDR1 reads PRHDT; CDR2 reads FYEKMQ (reference sequence). The CDR3 region is CASSQIEAGVNSPLHF. For the CDR3, the DNA is TGTGCCAGCAGCCAGATTGAGGCAGGGGTTAATTCACCCCTCCACTTT.

The rearrangement links TRBV29-1 to TRBJ1-4; 11 nucleotides line up with TRBD1. The V and J ends lost 4 bases and 2 bases, in that order; junction bases with no gene match: 9. The germline V gene has CDR1 SQVTM and CDR2 ANQGSEA. There are 17 residues in the CDR3. The CDR3: CSVVSGQGVFTNEKLFF. The CDR3, as DNA: TGCAGCGTTGTTTCGGGACAGGGGGTCTTTACTAATGAAAAACTGTTTTTT. Together with reference TRBV29-1 and TRBJ1-4, the CDR3 gives the full variable domain: SAVISQKPSRDICQRGTSLTIQCQVDSQVTMMFWYRQQPGQSLTLIATANQGSEATYESGFVIDKFPISRPNLTFSTLTVSNMSPEDSSIYLCSVVSGQGVFTNEKLFFGSGTQLSVL.

This chain links TRBV7-9 with TRBJ1-1; tentative D call: TRBD1 (5 bases). Trimming stripped 1 base from V and 5 bases from J, with 8 bases between. CDR3 length: 13 amino acids. The germline gives CDR1 SEHNR, CDR2 FQNEAQ (reference sequence). The CDR3 sequence is CASSLEKGTEAFF. The DNA of the CDR3 is TGTGCCAGCAGCTTAGAAAAGGGGACTGAAGCTTTCTTT.